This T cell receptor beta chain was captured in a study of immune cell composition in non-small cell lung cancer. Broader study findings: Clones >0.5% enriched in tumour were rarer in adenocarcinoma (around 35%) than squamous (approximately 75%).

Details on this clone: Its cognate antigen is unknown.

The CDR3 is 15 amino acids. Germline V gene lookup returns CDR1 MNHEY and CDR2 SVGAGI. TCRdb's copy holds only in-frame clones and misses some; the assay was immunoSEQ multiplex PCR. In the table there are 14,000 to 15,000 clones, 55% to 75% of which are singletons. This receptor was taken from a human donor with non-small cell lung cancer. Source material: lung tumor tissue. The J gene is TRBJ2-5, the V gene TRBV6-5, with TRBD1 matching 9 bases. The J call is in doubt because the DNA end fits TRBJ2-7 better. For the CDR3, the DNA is TGTGCCAGCAGTTGGACACAGGGGGCCCCCTACGAGCAGTACTTC. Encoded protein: CASSWTQGAPYEQYF.